This T cell receptor (beta chain) is from a study of response to subunit inactivated influenza vaccine. TCRdb ran MiXCR on the RT-PCR reads and lists one entry per CDR3 protein. The data hold some 570,000 distinct CDR3 sequences, with around 10% observed a single time. The same data also contributed to another study, on T cells expressing NK-cell markers. That report adds: TCR beta cDNA was generated via 5'RACE template switching incorporating UMIs. Sequencing of TCR beta repertoires drew on sorted CD3+CD56+NKG2C+, CD3+CD56+NKG2C- and CD3+CD56-NKG2C+ T cells. Seven HCMV-seropositive donors and one seronegative donor made up the eight sequenced donors. A few of the donors also had these clonotypes leading their CD3+CD56-NKG2C+ fraction. Clarity on HCMV specificity was lacking for the expanded NKG2C+ T cell clones.

The sequencing here drew on PBMCs from blood, taken on the day of vaccination. The TCR was taken from a man aged 50-60 years who received an inactivated influenza vaccine.

The CDR3: CASSLVPWRGKPREQYF. Here the CDR3 DNA reads TGTGCCAGCAGCTTAGTACCCTGGCGGGGGAAACCTAGAGAGCAGTACTTC. The genes are TRBV7-2 and TRBJ2-7; the match to TRBD2 covers 7 bases. Germline CDR1 is SGHTA and CDR2 is FQGNSA. This CDR3 region has 17 residues. Trimming took 1 base from V and 7 from J; bases not matched to a gene: 16.